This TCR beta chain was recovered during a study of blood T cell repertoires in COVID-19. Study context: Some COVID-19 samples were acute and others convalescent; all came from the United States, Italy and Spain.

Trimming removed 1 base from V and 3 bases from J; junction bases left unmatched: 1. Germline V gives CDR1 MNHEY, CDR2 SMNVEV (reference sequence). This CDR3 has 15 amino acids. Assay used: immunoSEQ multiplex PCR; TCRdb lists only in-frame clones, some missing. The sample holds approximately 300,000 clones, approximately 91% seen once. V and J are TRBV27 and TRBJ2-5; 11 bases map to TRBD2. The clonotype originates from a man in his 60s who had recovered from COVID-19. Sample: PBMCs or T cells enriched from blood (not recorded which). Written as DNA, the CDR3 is TGTGCCAGCAGTTTATTGGGACTAGCGGAAGAGACCCAGTACTTC. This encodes CASSLLGLAEETQYF.